A selection of T cell receptor beta chains follows, all from one sample in a study of T cell responses to AZD1222 COVID-19 vaccine. Using immunoSEQ multiplex PCR, the repertoire was profiled, and TCRdb retains in-frame clones only, with some absent. Of around 130,000 clones listed, approximately 90% were seen once; the top ten hold approximately 9.8%. The sequencing here drew on peripheral blood, taken 28 days after the second AZD1222 dose. These receptor sequences come from an adult who received the AZD1222 COVID-19 vaccine. The CDR3 runs from the conserved cysteine through the conserved F or W. The order of the fields is clone size, J gene, D gene, V gene, CDR3 protein, CDR3 DNA. D genes are given only for firm matches. The size entry is marked missing in some rows and otherwise reads once, few, many or a size class.

-,TRBJ1-5,TRBD1,TRBV5-8,CASSTGTGGGQPQHF,TGTGCCAGCAGCACCGGGACAGGGGGTGGGCAGCCCCAGCATTTT
-,TRBJ2-1,-,TRBV7-2,CASSSSSSRNEQFF,TGTGCCAGCAGCTCGTCAAGCTCGAGGAATGAGCAGTTCTTC
-,TRBJ1-5,-,TRBV6-1,CASSDAGWGNQPQHF,TGTGCCAGCAGTGACGCAGGGTGGGGCAATCAGCCCCAGCATTTT
-,TRBJ2-5,TRBD1,TRBV7-7,CASSSDREETQYF,TGTGCCAGCAGCTCGGACAGGGAAGAGACCCAGTACTTC
-,TRBJ1-1,TRBD1,TRBV30,CAWSWGTGGLPRTEAFF,TGTGCCTGGAGTTGGGGGACAGGGGGCCTTCCACGGACTGAAGCTTTCTTT
-,TRBJ2-2,TRBD2,TRBV4-3,CASSRYLRGGTGELFF,TGCGCCAGCAGCCGCTACTTGCGGGGGGGTACCGGGGAGCTGTTTTTT
few,TRBJ1-2,TRBD1,TRBV4-2,CASSLYRGLGYGYTF,TGTGCCAGCAGCCTTTACAGGGGGCTGGGCTATGGCTACACCTTC
-,TRBJ2-1,-,TRBV11-3,CASSPPSGLAQFF,TGTGCCAGCAGCCCGCCATCGGGACTTGCGCAGTTCTTC
-,TRBJ1-1,TRBD1,TRBV12-3/TRBV12-4,CASRDRVTTEAFF,TGTGCCAGCAGGGACAGGGTAACCACTGAAGCTTTCTTT
-,TRBJ1-1,-,TRBV30,CAWSVYSDTEAFF,TGTGCCTGGAGTGTATACAGCGACACTGAAGCTTTCTTT
-,TRBJ2-6,TRBD1,TRBV4-1,CASGPGQVNSGANVLTF,TGCGCCAGCGGACCGGGACAGGTGAACTCTGGGGCCAACGTCCTGACTTTC
-,TRBJ1-6,-,TRBV6-1,CASSASSRARSSPLHF,TGTGCCAGCAGTGCTTCTTCCAGGGCGAGGAGTTCACCCCTCCACTTT
-,TRBJ1-2,TRBD1,TRBV7-3,CASSGRQGKDYGYTF,TGTGCCAGCAGCGGGCGACAGGGGAAGGACTATGGCTACACCTTC
-,TRBJ2-2,-,TRBV7-6,CASSLAYTGELFF,TGTGCCAGCAGCTTAGCATACACCGGGGAGCTGTTTTTT
-,TRBJ2-1,TRBD1,TRBV12-5,CASGLGQGTEQFF,TGTGCTAGTGGTTTGGGACAGGGCACTGAGCAGTTCTTC
-,TRBJ1-5,TRBD1,TRBV6-2/TRBV6-3,CASSPTGAASNQPQHF,TGTGCCAGCAGCCCCACAGGGGCAGCAAGCAATCAGCCCCAGCATTTT
-,TRBJ2-7,TRBD1,TRBV3-1/TRBV3-2,CASSQMSPGTVYF,TGTGCCAGCAGCCAAATGAGTCCCGGGACAGTGTACTTC
-,TRBJ1-5,-,TRBV6-1,CASSEPNQPQHF,TGTGCCAGCAGTGAGCCCAATCAGCCCCAGCATTTT
-,TRBJ1-1,TRBD1,TRBV12-3/TRBV12-4,CASSSDRTEAFF,TGTGCCAGCAGTTCGGACAGGACTGAAGCTTTCTTT
once,TRBJ1-5,-,TRBV9,CASSVDQGNQPQHF,TGTGCCAGCAGCGTAGATCAGGGGAATCAGCCCCAGCATTTT
-,TRBJ1-6,-,TRBV5-5,CASSRRWGEPNSPLHF,TGTGCCAGCAGCCGCCGTTGGGGGGAACCTAATTCACCCCTCCACTTT
-,TRBJ2-1,TRBD1,TRBV3-1/TRBV3-2,CASSQRGVTGPEQFF,TGTGCCAGCAGCCAGAGAGGGGTGACAGGGCCTGAGCAGTTCTTC
-,TRBJ1-2,-,TRBV10-3,CAISGGRDRPGYGYTF,TGTGCCATCAGTGGAGGTAGGGACCGCCCAGGGTATGGCTACACCTTC
-,TRBJ1-1,-,TRBV20-1,CSAGGRPEAFF,TGCAGTGCTGGAGGCCGCCCTGAAGCTTTCTTT